The 6 T cell receptor beta chains reported below all come from one sample, sequenced in a study of T cell responses to AZD1222 COVID-19 vaccine. Clones were read by immunoSEQ multiplex PCR, and TCRdb kept only the in-frame ones, dropping some. Counted here are roughly 80,000 clones, over 80% occurring once; the ten biggest clones make up 5% to 6%. The sequenced sample was peripheral blood, obtained on day 0 of AZD1222 vaccination. All receptors come from an adult in good health.

For the CDR3, the DNA is TGCGCCAGCAGCTTGGGAGGAGGGGCGAACACTGAAGCTTTCTTT. Amino acids: CASSLGGGANTEAFF. The rearrangement joins TRBV5-1 to TRBJ1-1; TRBD1 might be the D (5 bases). V was cut by 0 bases and J by 1 base, with 10 bases left in between. The CDR3 has 15 residues. Germline V gene lookup returns CDR1 SGHRS and CDR2 YFSETQ.

V gene TRBV18 combines with J gene TRBJ1-4, with D tentatively TRBD1 (5 bases). The germline CDR1 and CDR2 sequences are KGHSH and LQKENI. Between the trimmed V and J ends, which lost 3 bases and 7 bases, there was a span of 9 bases. This CDR3 is 13 amino acids long. The DNA of the CDR3 is TGTGCCAGCTCACCGAATAGGGGTGAAAAACTGTTTTTT. It yields the protein CASSPNRGEKLFF.

The chain combines TRBV6-5 with TRBJ2-3, with 11 positions matching TRBD1. The CDR3 is 15 residues long. The germline CDR1 and CDR2 sequences are MNHEY and SVGAGI. The V gene end was trimmed by 4 bases and the J gene end by 3 bases; junction bases not matched to a gene: 3. CDR3 protein: CASSSRDRGTDTQYF. CDR3 DNA sequence: TGTGCCAGCAGTTCCCGGGACAGGGGGACAGATACGCAGTATTTT.

The V call is TRBV3-1 (or the pseudogene TRBV3-2), the J call TRBJ1-6; D ambiguous. Per germline, CDR1 LGHDT and CDR2 YNNKEL (reference sequence). This CDR3 has 16 amino acids. Between the trimmed V and J ends, which lost 1 base and 11 bases, there was a span of 18 bases. CDR3 residues: CASSQASGSIYPPLHF. As DNA, the CDR3 is TGTGCCAGCAGCCAAGCCTCCGGGTCCATTTACCCACCCCTCCACTTT.

V gene TRBV11-2 combines with J gene TRBJ1-3; D may be TRBD1 (6 bases). The CDR3 runs 13 residues. V lost 5 bases and J lost 4, with 9 bases in between. CDR1 is SGHAT and CDR2 is FQNNGV in the germline V gene. The CDR3 bases are TGTGCCAGCAGCCCCGGACAGGGAAACACCATATATTTT. Protein: CASSPGQGNTIYF.

The chain employs TRBV7-9 and TRBJ1-1; perhaps TRBD1 as D (6 bases). Looked up from germline, CDR1 is SEHNR and CDR2 is FQNEAQ (reference sequence). There are 14 residues in the CDR3. V lost 4 bases, J lost 6 bases, and 15 bases lay in between. The CDR3 DNA reads as TGTGCCAGCAGCTCCCACAGGGTTTCGGCTGAAGCTTTCTTT. Amino acids: CASSSHRVSAEAFF.